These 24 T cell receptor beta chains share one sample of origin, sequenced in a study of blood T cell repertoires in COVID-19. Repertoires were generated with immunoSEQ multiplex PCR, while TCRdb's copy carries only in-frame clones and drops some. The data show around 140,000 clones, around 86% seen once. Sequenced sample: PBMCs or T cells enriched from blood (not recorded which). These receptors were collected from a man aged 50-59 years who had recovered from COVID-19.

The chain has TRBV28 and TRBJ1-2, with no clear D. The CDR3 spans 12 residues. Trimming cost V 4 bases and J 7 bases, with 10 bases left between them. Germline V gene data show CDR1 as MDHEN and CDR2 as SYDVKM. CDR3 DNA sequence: TGTGCCAGCAGTTCCGCTACCGGTGGCTACACCTTC. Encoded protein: CASSSATGGYTF.

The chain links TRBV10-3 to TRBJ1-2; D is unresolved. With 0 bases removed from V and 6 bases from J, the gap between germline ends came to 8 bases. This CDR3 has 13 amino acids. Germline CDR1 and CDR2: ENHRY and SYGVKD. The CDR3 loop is CAISESSYDGYTF. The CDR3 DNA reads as TGTGCCATCAGTGAGTCGAGTTACGATGGCTACACCTTC.

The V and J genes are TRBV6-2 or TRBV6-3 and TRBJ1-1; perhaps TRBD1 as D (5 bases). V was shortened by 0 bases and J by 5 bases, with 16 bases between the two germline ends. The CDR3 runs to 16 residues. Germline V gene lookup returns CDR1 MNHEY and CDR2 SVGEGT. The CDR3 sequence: CASSYSSGGGKTEAFF. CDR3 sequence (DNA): TGTGCCAGCAGTTACTCGAGTGGCGGGGGAAAGACTGAAGCTTTCTTT.

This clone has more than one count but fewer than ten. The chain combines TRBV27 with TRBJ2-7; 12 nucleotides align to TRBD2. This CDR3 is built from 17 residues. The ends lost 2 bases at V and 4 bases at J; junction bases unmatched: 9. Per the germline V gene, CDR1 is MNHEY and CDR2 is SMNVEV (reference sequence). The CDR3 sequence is CASSLPRGLAGTYEQYV. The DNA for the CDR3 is TGTGCCAGCAGTTTACCCAGAGGACTAGCGGGGACTTACGAGCAGTACGTC.

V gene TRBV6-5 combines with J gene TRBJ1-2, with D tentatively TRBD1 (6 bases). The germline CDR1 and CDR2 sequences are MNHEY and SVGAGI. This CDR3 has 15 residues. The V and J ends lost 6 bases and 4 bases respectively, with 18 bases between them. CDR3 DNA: TGTGCCAGCAGGCCGCTAGGGGGTGGTTCCTATGGCTACACCTTC. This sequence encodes CASRPLGGGSYGYTF.

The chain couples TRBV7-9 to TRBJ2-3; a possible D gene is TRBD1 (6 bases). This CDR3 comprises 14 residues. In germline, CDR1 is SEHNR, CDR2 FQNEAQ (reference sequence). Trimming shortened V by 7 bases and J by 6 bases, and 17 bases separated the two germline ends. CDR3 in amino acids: CASKGDTTPDTQYF. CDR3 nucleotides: TGTGCCAGCAAGGGGGACACCACCCCCGATACGCAGTATTTT.

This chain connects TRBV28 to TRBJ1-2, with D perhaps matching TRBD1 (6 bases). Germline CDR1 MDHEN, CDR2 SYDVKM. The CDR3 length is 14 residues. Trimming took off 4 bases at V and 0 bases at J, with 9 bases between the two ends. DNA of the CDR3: TGTGCCAGCAGTTCGGGGGGCTCTAACTATGGCTACACCTTC. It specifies CASSSGGSNYGYTF.

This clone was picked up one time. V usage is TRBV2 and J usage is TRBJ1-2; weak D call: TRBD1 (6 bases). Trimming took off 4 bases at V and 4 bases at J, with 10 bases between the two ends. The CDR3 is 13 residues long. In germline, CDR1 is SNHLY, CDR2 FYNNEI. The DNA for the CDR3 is TGTGCCAGCAGTGCTGGGGGCTTCTATGGCTACACCTTC. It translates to CASSAGGFYGYTF.

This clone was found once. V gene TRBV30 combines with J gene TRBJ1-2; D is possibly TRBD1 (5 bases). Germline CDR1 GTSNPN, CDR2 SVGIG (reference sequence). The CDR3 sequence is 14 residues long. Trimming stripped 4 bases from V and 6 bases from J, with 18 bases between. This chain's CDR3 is CAWTYQRQKDGYTF. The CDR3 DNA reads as TGTGCCTGGACATATCAACGACAGAAGGATGGCTACACCTTC.

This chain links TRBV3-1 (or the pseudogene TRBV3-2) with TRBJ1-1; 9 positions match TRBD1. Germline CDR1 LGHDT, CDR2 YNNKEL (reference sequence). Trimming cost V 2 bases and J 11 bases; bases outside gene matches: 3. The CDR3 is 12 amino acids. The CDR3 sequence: CASSQLTGGAFF. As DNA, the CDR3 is TGTGCCAGCAGCCAATTGACAGGGGGGGCTTTCTTT.

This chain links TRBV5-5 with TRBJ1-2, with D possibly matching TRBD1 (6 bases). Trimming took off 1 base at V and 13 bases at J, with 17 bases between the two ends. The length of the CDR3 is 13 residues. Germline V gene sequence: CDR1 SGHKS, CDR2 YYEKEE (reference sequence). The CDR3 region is CASSLTQGVYGTF. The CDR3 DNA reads TGTGCCAGCAGCTTGACACAGGGTGTATACGGCACCTTC.

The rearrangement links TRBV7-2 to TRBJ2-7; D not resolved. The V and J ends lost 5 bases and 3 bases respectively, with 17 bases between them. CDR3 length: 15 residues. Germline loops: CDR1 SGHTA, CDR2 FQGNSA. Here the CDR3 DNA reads TGTGCCAGCAGCCTACGTGGCGGAGCCGTCTACGAGCAGTACTTC. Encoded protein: CASSLRGGAVYEQYF.

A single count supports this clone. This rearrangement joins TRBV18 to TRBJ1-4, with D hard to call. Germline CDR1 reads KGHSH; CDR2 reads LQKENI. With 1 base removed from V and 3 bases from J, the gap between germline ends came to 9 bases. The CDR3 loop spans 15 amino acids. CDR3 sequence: CASSPRGLSNEKLFF. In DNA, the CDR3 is TGTGCCAGCTCACCACGAGGGCTTTCTAATGAAAAACTGTTTTTT.

The CDR3 DNA reads as TGTGCCAGCAGTGACTGGACAGCTGGAGAAAAACTGTTTTTT. Translated: CASSDWTAGEKLFF. The V and J genes are TRBV2 and TRBJ1-4, with D possibly TRBD1 on 6 matching bases. V gave up 3 bases and J gave up 8 bases, with 13 bases separating them. The germline V gene encodes CDR1 SNHLY and CDR2 FYNNEI. CDR3 size: 14 residues.

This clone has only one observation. This CDR3 is CASSLAGTGGNTEAFF. Here the CDR3 DNA reads TGTGCCAGCAGCTTAGCGGGGACAGGAGGGAACACTGAAGCTTTCTTT. The rearrangement links TRBV7-3 to TRBJ1-1; 8 bases match TRBD1. V lost 2 bases to trimming and J lost 1 base; unmatched junction nucleotides: 6. Germline loops: CDR1 SGHTA, CDR2 FQGTGA. This CDR3 region has 16 residues.

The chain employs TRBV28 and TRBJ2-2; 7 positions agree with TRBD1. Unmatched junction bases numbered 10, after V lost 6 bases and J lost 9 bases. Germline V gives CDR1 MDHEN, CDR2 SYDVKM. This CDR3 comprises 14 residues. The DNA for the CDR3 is TGTGCCAGCAGGGGGACAGATTGGGGGTGGGAGCTGTTTTTT. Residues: CASRGTDWGWELFF.

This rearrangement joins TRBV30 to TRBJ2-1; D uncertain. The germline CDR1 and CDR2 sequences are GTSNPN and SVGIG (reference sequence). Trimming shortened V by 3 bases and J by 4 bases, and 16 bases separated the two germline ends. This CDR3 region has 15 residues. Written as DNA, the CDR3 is TGTGCCTGGAGCTACACCCAGGCCAGTTACAATGAGCAGTTCTTC. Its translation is CAWSYTQASYNEQFF. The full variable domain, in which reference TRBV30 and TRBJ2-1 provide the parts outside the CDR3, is SQTIHQWPATLVQPVGSPLSLECTVEGTSNPNLYWYRQAAGRGLQLLFYSVGIGQISSEVPQNLSASRPQDRQFILSSKKLLLSDSGFYLCAWSYTQASYNEQFFGPGTRLTVL.

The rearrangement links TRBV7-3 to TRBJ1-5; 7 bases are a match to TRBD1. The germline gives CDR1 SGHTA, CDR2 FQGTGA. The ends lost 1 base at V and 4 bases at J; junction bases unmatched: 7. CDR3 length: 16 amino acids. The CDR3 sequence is CASSLNWGQKNQPQHF. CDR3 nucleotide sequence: TGTGCCAGCAGCTTAAACTGGGGACAGAAGAATCAGCCCCAGCATTTT.

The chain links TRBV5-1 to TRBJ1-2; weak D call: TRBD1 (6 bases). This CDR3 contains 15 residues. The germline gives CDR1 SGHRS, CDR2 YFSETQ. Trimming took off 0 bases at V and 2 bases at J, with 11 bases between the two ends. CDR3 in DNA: TGCGCCAGCAGCTTGGCCGGGACAACCAACTATGGCTACACCTTC. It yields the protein CASSLAGTTNYGYTF.

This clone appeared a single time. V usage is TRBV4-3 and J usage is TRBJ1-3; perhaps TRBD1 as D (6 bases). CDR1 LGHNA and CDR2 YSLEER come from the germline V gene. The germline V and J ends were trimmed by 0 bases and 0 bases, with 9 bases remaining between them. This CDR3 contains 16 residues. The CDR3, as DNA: TGCGCCAGCAGCCAAGATCTGACAGGCTCTGGAAACACCATATATTTT. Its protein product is CASSQDLTGSGNTIYF.

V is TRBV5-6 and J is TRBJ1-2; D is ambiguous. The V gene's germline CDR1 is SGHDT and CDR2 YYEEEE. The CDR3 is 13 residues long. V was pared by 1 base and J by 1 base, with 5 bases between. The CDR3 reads CASSLNGNYGYTF. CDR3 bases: TGTGCCAGCAGCTTGAACGGTAACTATGGCTACACCTTC.

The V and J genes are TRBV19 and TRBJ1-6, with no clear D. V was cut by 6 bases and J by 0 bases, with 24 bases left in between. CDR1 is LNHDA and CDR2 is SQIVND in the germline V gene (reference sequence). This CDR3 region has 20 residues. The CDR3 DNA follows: TGTGCCAGTAGCCCATTGGGCACGCCGAACCGTGGCTCCTATAATTCACCCCTCCACTTT. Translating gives CASSPLGTPNRGSYNSPLHF.

Here the CDR3 reads CASSRTSGVQETQYF. The CDR3 DNA is TGTGCCAGCAGCAGGACTAGCGGTGTTCAAGAGACCCAGTACTTC. This chain uses TRBV7-9 with TRBJ2-5; 10 bases match TRBD2. CDR1 is SEHNR, CDR2 FQNEAQ, per germline (reference sequence). Trimming removed 5 bases from V and 2 bases from J; junction bases left unmatched: 5. The CDR3 totals 15 residues.

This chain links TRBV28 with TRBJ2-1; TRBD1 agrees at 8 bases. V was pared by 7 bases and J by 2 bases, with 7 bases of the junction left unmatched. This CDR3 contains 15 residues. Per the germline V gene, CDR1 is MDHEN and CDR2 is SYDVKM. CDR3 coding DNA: TGTGCCAGCATCAGTAAGACAGGGGCCTACAATGAGCAGTTCTTC. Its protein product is CASISKTGAYNEQFF.